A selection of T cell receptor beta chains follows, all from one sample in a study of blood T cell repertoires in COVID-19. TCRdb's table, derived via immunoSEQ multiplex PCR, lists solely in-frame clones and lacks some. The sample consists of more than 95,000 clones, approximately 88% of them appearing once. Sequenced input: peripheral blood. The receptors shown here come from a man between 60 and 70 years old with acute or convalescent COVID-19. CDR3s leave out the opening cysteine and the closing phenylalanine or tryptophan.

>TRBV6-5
ASYRVSHEQY
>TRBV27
ASSLWGGQTEAF
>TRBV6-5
ASSSTSVNEQF
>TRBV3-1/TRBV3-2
ASSQDLSQGETQY
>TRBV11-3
ASSPTGPNEKLF
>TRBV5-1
ASSRTGEADTQY
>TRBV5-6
ASSLPGTGSGGNGYT
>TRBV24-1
ATSDTSGTGYTGELF
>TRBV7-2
ASSFPTSGRETQY
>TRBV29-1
SVEGDRVEAF
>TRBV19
ASSKLAGVYNEQF
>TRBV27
ASSFQGLYTEAF
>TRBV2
ASSSSSGVQF
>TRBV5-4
ASSLASEETQY
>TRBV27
ASSPRGEDQPQH
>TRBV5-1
ASSQRGSTYGYT
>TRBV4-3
ASSQDRGLGELF
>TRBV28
ASMDTPNTGELF
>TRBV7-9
ASSLVKAGGGDGYT
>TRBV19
ASSNAVNEKLF
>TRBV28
ASRRQSSNYGYT
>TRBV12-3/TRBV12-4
ASTPDSSYEQY